These 22 T cell receptor beta chains share one sample of origin, sequenced in a study of shared clonotypes between healthy human individuals. TCRdb's copy holds only in-frame clones and misses some; the assay was immunoSEQ multiplex PCR. The sample comprises around 2,100,000 clones, about 95% of which are singletons, and 1% to 1.5% rests with the top ten. Naive CD8 cells lacked CD45RO, underwent positive selection for CCR7 and left out terminally differentiated effector memory CD45RA+ cells. The sample consisted of naive CD8+ T cells sorted from blood. These receptor sequences come from a man younger than 30 in good health.

The chain couples TRBV14 to TRBJ2-7; D is possibly TRBD2 (6 bases). V was clipped by 0 bases and J by 4 bases, with 10 bases between them. The germline gives CDR1 SGHDN, CDR2 FVKESK. CDR3 length equals 14 residues. In DNA, the CDR3 is TGTGCCAGCAGCCAAGACGGGAGTGAGTACGAGCAGTACTTC. It translates to CASSQDGSEYEQYF.

V gene TRBV5-4 combines with J gene TRBJ2-1, with 7 bases lining up with TRBD1. Germline CDR1 SGHNT, CDR2 YYREEE (reference sequence). The CDR3 consists of 16 residues. V gave up 0 bases and J gave up 4 bases; unmatched junction bases: 7. CDR3: CASSLEGGAKYNEQFF. Here the CDR3 DNA reads TGTGCCAGCAGCTTGGAAGGGGGCGCAAAGTACAATGAGCAGTTCTTC.

This clone was seen more than once but under ten times. The chain joins TRBV28 to TRBJ2-2; 9 bases fit TRBD1. In germline, CDR1 is MDHEN, CDR2 SYDVKM. With 6 bases clipped from V and 7 bases from J, the junction kept 12 bases outside the gene matches. This CDR3 has 16 amino acids. The CDR3 bases are TGTGCCAGCAGCCACCCGGGACAGGGAATGGTCGGGGAGCTGTTTTTT. The encoded protein is CASSHPGQGMVGELFF.

As regards this clone: Additional DNA sequences in this sample encode the identical CDR3. The J gene is TRBJ2-1, the V gene TRBV7-9, with 8 bases fitting TRBD1. V shed 5 bases and J 4 bases; nucleotides not matched to a gene: 7. CDR3 length equals 15 residues. Germline assignment: CDR1 SEHNR and CDR2 FQNEAQ (reference sequence). The CDR3 loop reads CASSPWTGTYNEQFF. The DNA of the CDR3 is TGTGCCAGCAGCCCATGGACAGGGACATACAATGAGCAGTTCTTC.

This rearrangement joins TRBV11-2 to TRBJ1-2, with 7 nucleotides matching TRBD1. Germline values: CDR1 SGHAT, CDR2 FQNNGV. This CDR3 has 13 amino acids. V gave up 4 bases and J gave up 8 bases; unmatched junction bases: 7. The CDR3 loop is CASSSTGVGGYTF. In DNA, the CDR3 is TGTGCCAGCAGCTCAACAGGGGTGGGAGGCTACACCTTC.

This rearrangement joins TRBV27 to TRBJ1-1, with D maybe TRBD1 (5 bases). The germline V gene encodes CDR1 MNHEY and CDR2 SMNVEV (reference sequence). This CDR3 spans 15 amino acids. With 3 bases removed from V and 6 bases from J, the gap between germline ends came to 17 bases. The chain's CDR3 is CASSFWGPADSEAFF. The CDR3 nucleotides are TGTGCCAGCAGTTTTTGGGGACCGGCGGACTCTGAAGCTTTCTTT.

The CDR3 nucleotides read TGCGCCACCGAGGACAGTATCTCCTACGAGCAGTACTTC. Amino acids: CATEDSISYEQYF. The chain uses TRBV10-2 and TRBJ2-7; D possibly corresponds to TRBD1 (6 bases). Germline CDR1 and CDR2: WSHSY and SAAADI. The CDR3 extends over 13 amino acids. Trimming stripped 10 bases from V and 0 bases from J, with 13 bases between.

This chain joins TRBV13 and TRBJ1-2, with a tentative D call TRBD1 (6 bases). Germline V gene sequence: CDR1 PRHDT, CDR2 FYEKMQ (reference sequence). The V and J ends lost 5 bases and 2 bases respectively, with 18 bases between them. The CDR3 sequence is 16 residues long. The CDR3 DNA follows: TGTGCCAGCAGCATCTCACAGGGTTTGGCGAACTATGGCTACACCTTC. Residues: CASSISQGLANYGYTF.

The chain uses TRBV4-2 and TRBJ2-2; 7 bases are shared with TRBD2. The CDR3 consists of 17 residues. Germline assignment: CDR1 LGHNA and CDR2 YNFKEQ. V lost 2 bases and J lost 5; bases outside the gene matches: 11. CDR3 DNA: TGTGCCAGCAGCCAACCAAATGCGGGGGAACTAACCGGGGAGCTGTTTTTT. It translates to CASSQPNAGELTGELFF.

This chain uses TRBV14 with TRBJ1-3, with 9 bases identical to TRBD1. The CDR3 length is 16 residues. Germline lookup yields CDR1 SGHDN and CDR2 FVKESK. The V gene end was trimmed by 3 bases and the J gene end by 5 bases; junction bases not matched to a gene: 8. The DNA for the CDR3 is TGTGCCAGCAGCCAGCCCGGACAGGGGCAGCGAAACACCATATATTTT. Protein: CASSQPGQGQRNTIYF.

The chain carries TRBV4-1 and TRBJ2-7, with a possible D match to TRBD2 (5 bases). V was clipped by 5 bases and J by 0 bases, with 17 bases between them. This CDR3 is 16 amino acids long. Germline CDR1 is MGHRA and CDR2 is YSYEKL. The CDR3: CASSFLATIPSYEQYF. In DNA, the CDR3 is TGCGCCAGCAGCTTCCTCGCGACTATCCCCTCCTACGAGCAGTACTTC.

The J gene is TRBJ2-3, the V gene TRBV9; 15 bases are a match to TRBD2. CDR1 and CDR2 (germline): SGDLS, YYNGEE. The CDR3 length is 17 residues. V shed 4 bases, J shed 2 bases, and the junction held 5 bases outside the gene matches. The CDR3 spells CASSSRTSGRDTDTQYF. The DNA for the CDR3 is TGTGCCAGCAGCTCGAGGACTAGCGGGAGGGACACAGATACGCAGTATTTT.

The chain links TRBV15 to TRBJ1-6; 8 nucleotides agree with TRBD1. The V gene end was trimmed by 4 bases and the J gene end by 8 bases; junction bases not matched to a gene: 7. Germline V gives CDR1 LNHNV, CDR2 YYDKDF (reference sequence). This CDR3 spans 15 amino acids. The CDR3, as DNA: TGTGCCACCAGCATGGACAGGGTTGGGGATTCACCCCTCCACTTT. Translated: CATSMDRVGDSPLHF. Combining the CDR3 with reference TRBV15 and TRBJ1-6 gives the whole variable domain DAMVIQNPRYQVTQFGKPVTLSCSQTLNHNVMYWYQQKSSQAPKLLFHYYDKDFNNEADTPDNFQSRRPNTSFCFLDIRSPGLGDTAMYLCATSMDRVGDSPLHFGNGTRLTVT.

A single count supports this clone. The chain couples TRBV5-1 to TRBJ2-7; D remains ambiguous. Trimming cost V 1 base and J 5 bases, with 19 bases left between them. The CDR3 is 16 amino acids. CDR1 is SGHRS and CDR2 is YFSETQ in the germline V gene. CDR3 in amino acids: CASSLISAYRFDEQYF. As DNA, the CDR3 is TGCGCCAGCAGCTTGATATCGGCCTACAGATTCGACGAGCAGTACTTC.

The chain joins TRBV6-1 to TRBJ2-7; 12 nucleotides align to TRBD2. The CDR3 runs 16 residues. J was trimmed by 6 bases and V by 0 bases; bases with no gene match: 6. Germline CDR1 is MNHNS and CDR2 is SASEGT. The CDR3 DNA reads TGTGCCAGCAGTGAAGCCCTACCTAGCGGGAGGGCCGAGCAGTACTTC. Translated: CASSEALPSGRAEQYF.

The chain recombines TRBV19 with TRBJ1-2, with D tentatively TRBD1 (5 bases). The germline V and J ends were trimmed by 3 bases and 3 bases, with 11 bases remaining between them. The CDR3 has 14 residues. Germline V gives CDR1 LNHDA, CDR2 SQIVND (reference sequence). CDR3 loop: CASSMGMGDYGYTF. The CDR3, as DNA: TGTGCCAGTAGTATGGGCATGGGGGACTATGGCTACACCTTC.

This rearrangement joins TRBV2 to TRBJ1-1; possibly TRBD1 for D (5 bases). Trimming shortened V by 1 base and J by 0 bases, and 9 bases separated the two germline ends. Germline V gene data show CDR1 as SNHLY and CDR2 as FYNNEI. This CDR3 contains 15 residues. CDR3 region: CASSEGQGMNTEAFF. DNA for the CDR3: TGTGCCAGCAGTGAAGGGCAGGGAATGAACACTGAAGCTTTCTTT.

This chain joins TRBV13 and TRBJ2-7, with 12 bases that match TRBD2. The V gene's germline CDR1 is PRHDT and CDR2 FYEKMQ (reference sequence). The CDR3 consists of 16 residues. The V gene end was trimmed by 0 bases and the J gene end by 3 bases; junction bases not matched to a gene: 3. CDR3 sequence: CASSLGGLAGNYEQYF. The CDR3 nucleotides read TGTGCCAGCAGCTTAGGCGGACTAGCGGGGAACTACGAGCAGTACTTC.

The J gene is TRBJ1-2, the V gene TRBV27, with D tentatively TRBD1 (6 bases). The CDR3 is 15 residues long. Trimming removed 5 bases from V and 4 bases from J, with 17 bases in between. In germline, CDR1 is MNHEY, CDR2 SMNVEV (reference sequence). The DNA for the CDR3 is TGTGCCAGCAGTCCCGAGGGGGATCCACGCTATGGCTACACCTTC. This sequence encodes CASSPEGDPRYGYTF.

The chain couples TRBV4-1 to TRBJ2-6; D is perhaps TRBD1 (6 bases). Germline V CDR1 and CDR2: MGHRA, YSYEKL. With 3 bases removed from V and 0 bases from J, the gap between germline ends came to 12 bases. The CDR3 runs to 17 residues. The DNA of the CDR3 is TGCGCCAGCAGCCACCCCGGGGACATCTCTGGGGCCAACGTCCTGACTTTC. Translated, it gives CASSHPGDISGANVLTF.

J is TRBJ2-1 and V is TRBV6-5, with 8 nucleotides matching TRBD2. Germline CDR1 is MNHEY and CDR2 is SVGAGI. V was clipped by 2 bases and J by 10 bases; unmatched bases: 7. The CDR3 length is 14 residues. The CDR3 protein is CASSYRVAGTEQFF. DNA of the CDR3: TGTGCCAGCAGTTACAGGGTAGCGGGGACAGAGCAGTTCTTC.

This rearrangement joins TRBV10-2 to TRBJ2-7, with D perhaps given as TRBD1 or TRBD2 (5 bases each). V shed 5 bases and J shed 4 bases, with 9 bases lying between them. The CDR3 runs to 12 residues. Germline-derived CDR1 and CDR2 are WSHSY and SAAADI. The CDR3 DNA reads TGCGCCAGCAGTTTGGGGGAATACGAGCAGTACTTC. Its protein is CASSLGEYEQYF.